These 10 T cell receptor gamma chains were sequenced from one sample in a study of gamma delta lymphoproliferative disorders and STAT genes. PBMCs from patients and controls supplied the genomic DNA for sequencing. TCRdb reprocessed the multiplex PCR reads using CATT. The table includes about 1,300 gamma-chain clones, roughly an eighth detected once. The sample consisted of blood. Every receptor here comes from a human donor in good health.

This clone is medium-sized in the sample. The J gene is TRGJP, the V gene TRGV9. The J gene, absent from TCRdb, was called here by matching the DNA to germline. The trim removed 1 base at V and 7 bases at J, leaving 7 bases unmatched. The CDR3 length is 17 residues. Germline V gene lookup returns CDR1 GITISATS and CDR2 ISYDGTV (reference sequence). CDR3 residues: CALWEVKGELGKKIKVF. CDR3 sequence (DNA): TGTGCCTTGTGGGAGGTTAAGGGTGAGTTGGGCAAAAAAATCAAGGTATTT.

This clone is medium-sized in the sample. CDR3 in amino acids: CAAWGRKKLF. The CDR3, as DNA: TGTGCTGCGTGGGGTCGGAAGAAACTCTTT. The genes are TRGV10 and TRGJ1 or TRGJ2. The J gene was not available in TCRdb and was assigned here by matching the DNA to germline segments. TRGV10 has ORF status, its function being uncertain. This CDR3 comprises 10 residues. V was pared by 8 bases and J by 10 bases, with 6 bases of the junction left unmatched.

By share, this clone ranks as medium-sized. The chain has TRGV2 and TRGJ1 or TRGJ2. TCRdb supplies no J gene; here it was assigned by aligning the nucleotide sequence to germline. CDR1 and CDR2 (germline): EGSNGY, YDSYNSKV. Trimming cost V 0 bases and J 5 bases; bases outside gene matches: 4. The CDR3 consists of 13 residues. DNA for the CDR3: TGTGCCACCTGGGACGGGCGGGATTATAAGAAACTCTTT. It encodes CATWDGRDYKKLF.

This clone qualifies as medium-sized (0.01 to 0.1%). The genes are TRGV10 and TRGJ1 or TRGJ2. TCRdb does not report a J gene; here it was assigned by matching the DNA to germline references. TRGV10 is labeled an ORF, and its function is uncertain. V lost 8 bases, J lost 2 bases, and 7 bases stayed unmatched. There are 13 residues in the CDR3. The CDR3 loop reads CAAWDPHYYKKLF. DNA of the CDR3: TGTGCTGCGTGGGATCCCCATTATTATAAGAAACTCTTT.

The V call is TRGV2, the J call TRGJP2. Assignment of the J gene here rests on matching the DNA to germline, because TCRdb gives none. CDR3 length equals 16 residues. CDR1 and CDR2 (germline): EGSNGY, YDSYNSKV. J was trimmed by 3 bases and V by 1 base; bases with no gene match: 8. The CDR3 loop is CATWDGNGGSDWIKTF. The CDR3 nucleotides are TGTGCCACCTGGGACGGAAATGGGGGTAGTGATTGGATCAAGACGTTT.

Relative to its sample, this clone is medium-sized. The DNA is omitted, as the CDR3 cannot be located on it reliably, and the CDR3 follows TCRdb's listing. No J gene was named, though the V gene is TRGV11. TRGV11 is labeled an ORF, and its function is uncertain. The CDR3 length is 18 residues, termini included. The CDR3: CTTVPAGLGKVNYYKKLF.

By sample fraction, this clone is medium-sized. CDR3 amino acids: CAAWDQIWYTTGWFKIF. In nucleotides, the CDR3 is TGTGCTGCGTGGGATCAAATTTGGTATACCACTGGTTGGTTCAAGATATTT. The chain combines TRGV10 with TRGJP1. Germline matching of the DNA provided the J gene here, since TCRdb leaves it blank. TRGV10 is reported as an ORF; its role is uncertain. The J segment lost 0 bases and the V segment lost 8 bases, leaving 13 bases of the junction unmatched. The CDR3 runs to 17 residues.

The V and J genes are TRGV3 and TRGJ1 or TRGJ2. Matching the DNA to germline supplied the J gene, which TCRdb does not give. The CDR3 length is 10 residues. Germline CDR1 reads VTNTFY; CDR2 reads YDVSTARD (reference sequence). V trimming: 7 bases; J trimming: 6 bases; junction bases outside the gene matches: 3. The CDR3 protein is CATCRYKKLF. CDR3 nucleotides: TGTGCCACCTGTCGTTATAAGAAACTCTTT.

By share, this clone counts as medium-sized. CDR3 in DNA: TGTGCCACCTGGTCTTATAGTAGTGATTGGATCAAGACGTTT. Its protein product is CATWSYSSDWIKTF. The chain combines TRGV8 with TRGJP2. The J gene was missing in TCRdb and was found by matching the end of the DNA to germline. CDR3 length equals 14 residues. The J segment lost 0 bases and the V segment lost 6 bases, leaving 4 bases of the junction unmatched. Germline lookup yields CDR1 VENAVY and CDR2 YDSYNSRV.

By sample share, this clone is medium-sized. This chain joins TRGV2 and TRGJ1 or TRGJ2. TCRdb offers no J gene call, so here the DNA was matched to germline to obtain one. Trimming at V came to 2 bases and at J to 8 bases, leaving 3 bases not matched to a gene. Germline CDR1 reads EGSNGY; CDR2 reads YDSYNSKV. This CDR3 region has 11 residues. CDR3 nucleotide sequence: TGTGCCACCTGGGACGTCAATAAGAAACTCTTT. It codes for CATWDVNKKLF.